The text below deals with one T cell receptor beta chain. The table came from immunoSEQ multiplex PCR; TCRdb's copy has only in-frame clones and leaves some out. Altogether several thousand clones are present, more than 65% being singletons, with the ten largest covering about a sixth. The source of the sample is a study of T cell changes during pregnancy in multiple sclerosis. Germline assignment: CDR1 MNHEY and CDR2 SMNVEV (reference sequence). The CDR3 contains 12 residues. V was cut by 8 bases and J by 8 bases, with 15 bases left in between. This sequence was found in a female donor in good health, enrolled as a control in a pregnancy study. The gene calls are TRBV27 and TRBJ1-1; D is undetermined. Sequenced here: CD8+ T cells from peripheral blood mononuclear cells, sampled in the second trimester of pregnancy. The CDR3 DNA reads TGTGCCAGCCATAGCCCCAAGGAGGAAGCTTTCTTT. This encodes CASHSPKEEAFF.